The rows below give T cell receptor beta chains drawn from one sample of a study of immune heterogeneity within non-small cell lung tumors. TCRdb passed the multiplex PCR reads through MiXCR, listing each CDR3 protein once. The data contain about 5,600 distinct CDR3 sequences, around 20% of them singletons. Input material: lung tumor tissue. The receptors shown here come from a man aged 35 to 55 with non-small cell lung cancer. CDR3s include the opening cysteine and the closing phenylalanine or tryptophan. Each record gives: J gene, V gene, D gene, clone size, CDR3 DNA, CDR3 protein. A D gene is named only where the DNA matches it firmly. Size tells how often a clone was seen (once, few, many) or the class of an expanded clone, and some rows leave it out.

>TRBJ2-3|TRBV27|-|once
TGTTTCAGCAGTTTAAATGTTGGACTAATCACAGATACGCAGTATTTT
CFSSLNVGLITDTQYF
>TRBJ2-1|TRBV7-6|TRBD1|medium-sized
TGTGCCAGCAGCCCTAACGAGGGACAGGGGTTAGTATATGAGCAGTTCTTC
CASSPNEGQGLVYEQFF
>TRBJ2-3|TRBV6-2/TRBV6-3|-|-
TGTGCCAGCAGCCTTGGTGGGCGGGATACGCAGTATTTT
CASSLGGRDTQYF
>TRBJ1-2|TRBV28|-|medium-sized
TGTGCCAGCAGTTCACGGGGGAACTATGGCTACACCTTC
CASSSRGNYGYTF
>TRBJ1-1|TRBV29-1|TRBD1|medium-sized
TGCAGCGTTTACACAGGGGGTATGAACACTGAAGCTTTCTTT
CSVYTGGMNTEAFF
>TRBJ1-2|TRBV12-3/TRBV12-4|-|medium-sized
TGTGCCAGCAGAGTCGCGGGGGTGGACTATGGCTACACCTTC
CASRVAGVDYGYTF
>TRBJ2-1|TRBV3-1|-|medium-sized
TGTGCCAGCAGCCAAGGCATCGGTTACAATGAGCAGTTCTTC
CASSQGIGYNEQFF
>TRBJ1-6|TRBV6-1|-|few
TGTGCCAGCAAGGAGGGTTCCAGCTCACCCCTCCACTTT
CASKEGSSSPLHF
>TRBJ2-3|TRBV2|-|medium-sized
TGTGCCAGCAGTGATAGGGGGGCGGCGTGGAAAGATACGCAGTATTTT
CASSDRGAAWKDTQYF
>TRBJ2-1|TRBV12-3/TRBV12-4|TRBD2|medium-sized
TGTGCCAGCAGTCCACTAGCGGGGGGGCTTAGTGAGCAGTTCTTC
CASSPLAGGLSEQFF
>TRBJ2-1|TRBV10-3|TRBD1|medium-sized
TGTGCCATCAGTGTAGCACAGGGGGCAGGAAACAATGAGCAGTTCTTC
CAISVAQGAGNNEQFF
>TRBJ1-2|TRBV6-1|-|medium-sized
TGTGCCAGCAGTATCAACTATGGCTACACCTTC
CASSINYGYTF
>TRBJ1-2|TRBV27|-|many
TGTGCCAGCAGTTCACAGATTAACTATGGCTACACCTTC
CASSSQINYGYTF
>TRBJ1-1|TRBV3-1|-|medium-sized
TGTGCCAGCAGCCAAGATTATTTTGGGGGTTCCACTGAAGCTTTCTTT
CASSQDYFGGSTEAFF
>TRBJ2-7|TRBV6-2/TRBV6-3|-|medium-sized
TGTGCCAGCAGTTACGAGTACGAGCAGTACTTC
CASSYEYEQYF
>TRBJ1-1|TRBV25-1|TRBD1|medium-sized
TGTGCCAGCAGTGCTCAGGGGGCTGGCACTGAAGCTTTCTTT
CASSAQGAGTEAFF
>TRBJ2-2|TRBV10-3|-|-
TGTGCCACCAGGAGTGTACTGGACACCGGGGAGCTGTTCTTT
CATRSVLDTGELFF
>TRBJ2-7|TRBV12-3/TRBV12-4|-|medium-sized
TGTGCCAGCAGGGAAACAGGGTCCTACGAGCAGTACTTC
CASRETGSYEQYF
>TRBJ2-7|TRBV11-2|-|medium-sized
TGTGCCAGCAGCTTAGACAGTTACTCCTACGAGCAGTACTTC
CASSLDSYSYEQYF
>TRBJ1-4|TRBV12-3/TRBV12-4|-|medium-sized
TGTGCCAGCTCGCGGACTGCTGAAAAACTGTTTTTT
CASSRTAEKLFF
>TRBJ2-1|TRBV6-4|-|many
TGTGCCAGCAGTGACTCTGACAACAATGAGCAGTTCTTC
CASSDSDNNEQFF
>TRBJ2-6|TRBV9|TRBD1|many
TGTGCCAGCAGCCTCCGGACAGGGAAAGGTGCTGGGGCCAACGTCCTGACTTTC
CASSLRTGKGAGANVLTF
>TRBJ2-3|TRBV12-3/TRBV12-4|TRBD2|few
TGTGCCAGCAGTTTAGACGAACGGGGAGGGGGCACAGATACGCAGTATTTT
CASSLDERGGGTDTQYF
>TRBJ2-1|TRBV15|-|medium-sized
TGTGCCACCAGCAGAGGCTACCCGGAGCAGTTCTTC
CATSRGYPEQFF
>TRBJ2-3|TRBV6-2/TRBV6-3|-|medium-sized
TGTGCCAGCCTGGGACAAAACACAGATACGCAGTATTTT
CASLGQNTDTQYF
>TRBJ1-1|TRBV9|-|-
TGTGCCAGCAGTGGGACCCTTAACACTGAAGCTTTCTTT
CASSGTLNTEAFF
>TRBJ1-5|TRBV28|-|medium-sized
TGTGCCAGCAGTTCGACGTCCGACAGGTACAATCAGCCCCAGCATTTT
CASSSTSDRYNQPQHF
>TRBJ1-1|TRBV7-2|TRBD1|many
TGTGCCAGCAGCCCCGGACAGGGTCTTGGAGCTTTCTTT
CASSPGQGLGAFF
>TRBJ2-7|TRBV12-3/TRBV12-4|TRBD1|medium-sized
TGTGCCAGCAGTTTCAAGGGACAGGTCTACGAGCAGTACTTC
CASSFKGQVYEQYF
>TRBJ2-7|TRBV18|-|medium-sized
TGTGCCAGCTCCCCGTACAGCGGTCCCTACGAGCAGTACTTC
CASSPYSGPYEQYF
>TRBJ1-2|TRBV2|-|large
TGTGCCAGCATAGGTACACAATACTATGGCTACACCTTC
CASIGTQYYGYTF
>TRBJ1-1|TRBV12-3/TRBV12-4|-|medium-sized
TGTGCCAGCAGTTTTACACTGACCAACACTGAAGCTTTCTTT
CASSFTLTNTEAFF
>TRBJ1-2|TRBV5-6|TRBD1|few
TGTGCCAGCAGCTTGGCCGGGACAGCCCCAGGCTACACCTTC
CASSLAGTAPGYTF
>TRBJ1-6|TRBV4-1|-|medium-sized
TGCGCCAGCAGCCAAGATTGGCCGACAAATTCACCCCTCCACTTT
CASSQDWPTNSPLHF
>TRBJ2-3|TRBV27|-|medium-sized
TGTGCCAGCTCGAAGGGGTACAGGGCTGGGGATACGCAGTATTTT
CASSKGYRAGDTQYF
>TRBJ2-7|TRBV12-3/TRBV12-4|-|medium-sized
TGTGCCAGCAGTGACGGGGCCTACGAGCAGTACTTC
CASSDGAYEQYF
>TRBJ2-5|TRBV7-9|-|-
TGTGCCAGCAGCTCTCTAGTCCAAGAGACCCAGTACTTC
CASSSLVQETQYF
>TRBJ1-3|TRBV11-3|TRBD1|medium-sized
TGTGCCAGCAGCCGAGGGGGCTATGGAAACACCATATATTTT
CASSRGGYGNTIYF
>TRBJ2-7|TRBV5-8|-|many
TGTGCCAGCAGCGTCGGGACTCATACCTACGAGCAGTACTTC
CASSVGTHTYEQYF
>TRBJ1-5|TRBV4-1|TRBD1|once
TGCGCCAGCAGCCAAGGGGTAGGGGGCGCGGGTCAGCCCCAGCATTTT
CASSQGVGGAGQPQHF
>TRBJ2-3|TRBV18|-|-
TGTGCCAGCTCACCTAGCATCGGAAGGACTACTAGCACAGATACGCAGTATTTT
CASSPSIGRTTSTDTQYF
>TRBJ1-6|TRBV7-9|TRBD1|many
TGTGCCAGCAGCCGCGGACAGGGGGCGGGAGGCCTCCACTTT
CASSRGQGAGGLHF
>TRBJ1-2|TRBV20-1|TRBD1|-
TGCAGTGCTAGATCCGAGCAGGGGGCGCGGGGCTACACCTTC
CSARSEQGARGYTF
>TRBJ1-5|TRBV5-1|-|large
TGCGCCAGCAGCCGCGGGACGGACAGCAATCAGCCCCAGCATTTT
CASSRGTDSNQPQHF